The 11 T cell receptor beta chains presented below share a single source sample, sequenced in a study of Graves' ophthalmopathy and Graves' hyperthyroidism. RNA served as the template for amplifying TCR beta CDR3 regions. The library came from an HTBI-primed first-round RT-PCR and a second-round multiplex PCR. One entry per CDR3 protein, called by TCRdb with MiXCR from the multiplex PCR reads. The table shows 740,000 or so distinct CDR3 sequences, with roughly two fifths occurring only once. The source material was peripheral blood. The receptor set was obtained from an adult man with Graves' ophthalmopathy.

The chain couples TRBV20-1 to TRBJ2-7; TRBD2 might be the D (5 bases). Germline CDR1 reads DFQATT; CDR2 reads SNEGSKA (reference sequence). The CDR3 consists of 13 residues. Trimming stripped 5 bases from V and 3 bases from J, with 14 bases between. CDR3 protein: CSARTLADYEQYF. CDR3 coding DNA: TGCAGTGCTCGGACTCTGGCTGACTACGAGCAGTACTTC.

The V and J genes are TRBV10-3 and TRBJ2-2; D may be TRBD2 (5 bases). Germline V CDR1 and CDR2: ENHRY, SYGVKD. This CDR3 has 15 amino acids. Trimming removed 10 bases at V and 0 bases at J, with 15 bases between. The CDR3 DNA reads as TGTGCCAGCCACAGAGCGACTACGAACACCGGGGAGCTGTTTTTT. Translating gives CASHRATTNTGELFF.

In DNA form, the CDR3 reads TGTGCCAGCAGTTTTGGGCAGGGGTCCCCCCAGCATTTT. As protein: CASSFGQGSPQHF. The V call is TRBV25-1, the J call TRBJ1-5; D may be TRBD1 (6 bases). The CDR3 sequence is 13 residues long. Germline CDR1 MGHDK, CDR2 SYGVNS. The V end lost 5 bases, the J end lost 10 bases, and 15 bases lay between the germline ends.

V and J are TRBV10-3 and TRBJ2-7; TRBD1 might be the D (7 bases). The length of the CDR3 is 15 residues. Per the germline V gene, CDR1 is ENHRY and CDR2 is SYGVKD. V was cut by 7 bases and J by 3 bases, with 19 bases left in between. CDR3 residues: CAITRQGEDGYEQYF. The CDR3 nucleotides are TGTGCCATCACCCGCCAGGGGGAGGATGGCTACGAGCAGTACTTC.

This clonotype was counted many times. Germline is not matched at one junction end, which may reflect a read error. V usage is TRBV7-9 and J usage is TRBJ1-2; D is possibly TRBD1 (5 bases). CDR1 SEHNR and CDR2 FQNEAQ come from the germline V gene (reference sequence). CDR3 length: 12 residues. CDR3 DNA: TGCGCCAGCAGCCAAGCAGGGTATGGCTACACCTTC. As protein: CASSQAGYGYTF.

With regard to this clonotype: This may arise from a read error, as a much more abundant clone is one base away. This sequence joins TRBV10-3 and TRBJ1-1, with 7 bases identical to TRBD1. J lost 11 bases, V lost 6 bases, and 18 bases had no gene match. The CDR3 totals 15 residues. Germline lookup yields CDR1 ENHRY and CDR2 SYGVKD. CDR3 protein: CAISSFDRVRDVAFF. The CDR3 DNA sequence: TGTGCCATCAGCTCATTCGACAGGGTGCGAGACGTGGCTTTCTTT.

This clonotype was counted ten times or more. V and J are TRBV29-1 and TRBJ2-7, with 8 bases fitting TRBD1. CDR1 is SQVTM, CDR2 ANQGSEA, per germline. The CDR3 is made up of 12 amino acids. The ends lost 5 bases at V and 7 bases at J; junction bases unmatched: 7. The DNA for the CDR3 is TGCAGCGTTTCGACAGGGGTGAGGGAGCAGTACTTC. This encodes CSVSTGVREQYF.

This clonotype was counted ten times or more. The CDR3 nucleotides are TGCAGTGCTAGAGACACACCTTCCGCTTTCTTT. Translated, it gives CSARDTPSAFF. The chain has TRBV20-1 and TRBJ1-1; D remains ambiguous. Germline CDR1 and CDR2: DFQATT and SNEGSKA (reference sequence). The CDR3 contains 11 residues. The V end lost 0 bases, the J end lost 11 bases, and 10 bases lay between the germline ends.

This chain connects TRBV7-2 to TRBJ1-1; no clear D. The germline V gene has CDR1 SGHTA and CDR2 FQGNSA. V lost 5 bases to trimming and J lost 2 bases, with 6 bases between them. The CDR3 totals 12 residues. The DNA of the CDR3 is TGTGCCAGCAGCCCGTTTAACACTGAAGCTTTCTTT. Translating it yields CASSPFNTEAFF. Complete variable domain (other parts from reference TRBV7-2 and TRBJ1-1): GAGVSQSPSNKVTEKGKDVELRCDPISGHTALYWYRQSLGQGLEFLIYFQGNSAPDKSGLPSDRFSAERTGGSVSTLTIQRTQQEDSAVYLCASSPFNTEAFFGQGTRLTVV.

This clonotype was detected only a few times. V is TRBV12-3 or TRBV12-4 and J is TRBJ1-1; 9 bases are shared with TRBD1. The CDR3 covers 14 residues. The junction had 5 bases not matched to a gene; V was cut back by 6 bases and J by 3 bases. CDR3 nucleotide sequence: TGTGCCAGCAGAGGGGACAGGGTTCACACTGAAGCTTTCTTT. Translating it yields CASRGDRVHTEAFF.

This clonotype was recorded a few times. The chain joins TRBV7-9 to TRBJ1-3; 7 bases match TRBD1. Trimming removed 10 bases from V and 0 bases from J; junction bases left unmatched: 24. CDR1 and CDR2 from the germline V gene are SEHNR and FQNEAQ (reference sequence). CDR3 length: 20 residues. DNA for the CDR3: TGTGCCATTCTACAGGGGCCCTTCTCTTCAGTGCAATACTCTGGAAACACCATATATTTT. Its protein is CAILQGPFSSVQYSGNTIYF.